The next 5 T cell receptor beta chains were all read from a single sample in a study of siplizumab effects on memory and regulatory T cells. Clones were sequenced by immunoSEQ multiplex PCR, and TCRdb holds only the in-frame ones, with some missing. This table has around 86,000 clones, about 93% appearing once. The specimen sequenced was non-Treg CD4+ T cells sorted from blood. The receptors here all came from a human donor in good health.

This CDR3 is CASSLTGYTSYNEQFF. Here the CDR3 DNA reads TGTGCCAGCAGCTTAACCGGGTACACGTCCTACAATGAGCAGTTCTTC. The genes are TRBV7-3 and TRBJ2-1; D ambiguous. V lost 0 bases to trimming and J lost 1 base, with 10 bases between them. The CDR3 covers 16 residues. Germline V gives CDR1 SGHTA, CDR2 FQGTGA.

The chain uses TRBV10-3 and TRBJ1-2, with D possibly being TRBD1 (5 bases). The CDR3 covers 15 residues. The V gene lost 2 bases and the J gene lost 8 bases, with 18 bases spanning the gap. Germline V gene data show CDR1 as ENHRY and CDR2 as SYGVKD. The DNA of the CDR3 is TGTGCCATCAGTGAGGGGCAGGGATTAATCGGAGGCTACACCTTC. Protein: CAISEGQGLIGGYTF.

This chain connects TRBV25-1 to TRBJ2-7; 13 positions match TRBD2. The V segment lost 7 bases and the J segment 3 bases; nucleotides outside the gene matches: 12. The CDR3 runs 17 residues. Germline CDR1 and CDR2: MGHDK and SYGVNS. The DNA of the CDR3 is TGTGCCAGCACCTCTAAAGGGGGGACTAGCGGGAACTACGAGCAGTACTTC. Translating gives CASTSKGGTSGNYEQYF.

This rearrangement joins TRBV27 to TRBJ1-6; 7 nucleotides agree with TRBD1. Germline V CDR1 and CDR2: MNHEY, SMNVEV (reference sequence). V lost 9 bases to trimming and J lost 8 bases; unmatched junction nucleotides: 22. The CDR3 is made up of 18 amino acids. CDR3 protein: CARGTVLIPPREDSPLHF. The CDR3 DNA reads TGTGCCAGAGGGACAGTTTTGATACCCCCACGTGAGGATTCACCCCTCCACTTT.

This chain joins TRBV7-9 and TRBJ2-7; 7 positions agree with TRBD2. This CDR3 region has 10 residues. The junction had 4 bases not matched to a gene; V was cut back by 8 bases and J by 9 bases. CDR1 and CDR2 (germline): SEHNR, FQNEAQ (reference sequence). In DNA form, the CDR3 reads TGTGCCAGCGGGGGGGATCTGCAGTACTTC. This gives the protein CASGGDLQYF. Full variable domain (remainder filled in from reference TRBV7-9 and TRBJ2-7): DTGVSQNPRHKITKRGQNVTFRCDPISEHNRLYWYRQTLGQGPEFLTYFQNEAQLEKSRLLSDRFSAERPKGSFSTLEIQRTEQGDSAMYLCASGGDLQYFGPGTRLTVT.